The rows below give T cell receptor beta chains drawn from one sample of a study of shared clonotypes between healthy human individuals. The protocol was immunoSEQ multiplex PCR, while the TCRdb copy is restricted to in-frame clones and leaves out a portion. This table has roughly 2.2 million clones, 90% to 95% appearing once. Sequences were obtained from naive CD4+ T cells from PBMCs. The receptors were gathered from a young man in good health. Some clones in this sample may be carry-over from other donors' samples. The CDR3 runs from the conserved cysteine through the conserved F or W. D genes are given only for firm matches. Clone sizes are given selectively: once, few, many, or a class where the clone is expanded.

clone size	D gene	J gene	V gene	CDR3 DNA	CDR3 protein
NA	TRBD1	TRBJ2-7	TRBV6-5	TGTGCCAGCAGTGGGGACAGATACTCCTACGAGCAGTACTTC	CASSGDRYSYEQYF
NA	NA	TRBJ2-3	TRBV14	TGTGCCAGCAGCCTCCATTATACGCAGTATTTT	CASSLHYTQYF
NA	NA	TRBJ2-2	TRBV30	TGTGCCTGGAGTACGGGAAACACCGGGGAGCTGTTTTTT	CAWSTGNTGELFF
NA	TRBD1	TRBJ1-1	TRBV5-1	TGCGCCAGCAGCCCGGTTCGGGACAGGGTCACTGAAGCTTTCTTT	CASSPVRDRVTEAFF
NA	TRBD2	TRBJ2-1	TRBV14	TGTGCCAGCAGCCTCCGGTGGGCTAGCGGTCACTACAATGAGCAGTTCTTC	CASSLRWASGHYNEQFF
NA	TRBD1	TRBJ2-6	TRBV28	TGTGCCAGCAGTGAGGCGGTACCGGGACAGGCATCATTTGGCGTCCTGACTTTC	CASSEAVPGQASFGVLTF
NA	NA	TRBJ1-1	TRBV10-1	TGCGCCAGCAGTGCAGGGGACGGTGAAGCTTTCTTT	CASSAGDGEAFF
NA	TRBD1	TRBJ1-2	TRBV7-9	TGTGCCAGCAGCAGATATCCGGGACAGGGGATTCTCTATGGCTACACCTTC	CASSRYPGQGILYGYTF
few	NA	TRBJ2-7	TRBV5-1	TGCGCCAGCAGCTTGGCTGTCGGCCCCACCTACGAGCAGTACTTC	CASSLAVGPTYEQYF
NA	TRBD2	TRBJ2-3	TRBV29-1	TGCAGCGTTGGGGGTAGCGGGAGGGCCCCAGATACGCAGTATTTT	CSVGGSGRAPDTQYF
once	TRBD1	TRBJ1-1	TRBV27	TGTGCCAGCAGTTTATTCTCGGGACAGGGGGCGAGCACTGAAGCTTTCTTT	CASSLFSGQGASTEAFF
NA	NA	TRBJ1-1	TRBV28	TGTGCCAGCAGTTCCGCCGGGGAGCTACAAGCTTTCTTT	CASSSAGELQAFF
once	TRBD1	TRBJ1-2	TRBV27	TGTGCCAGCAGTCTTAGGGGACAGGGCCCCAGATCTTTTCGGGTCTACACCTTC	CASSLRGQGPRSFRVYTF
NA	NA	TRBJ1-2	TRBV28	TGTGCCAGCACCCCGGGACCGAACTATGGCTACACCTTC	CASTPGPNYGYTF
NA	NA	TRBJ2-3	TRBV4-1	TGCGCCAGCAGCCAAGTTCGGGCGGGTGTTAGCACAGATACGCAGTATTTT	CASSQVRAGVSTDTQYF
NA	NA	TRBJ1-5	TRBV19	TGTGCCAGTAGCCGATACTTTGGGCGTTTGGACAATCAGCCCCAGCATTTT	CASSRYFGRLDNQPQHF
NA	NA	TRBJ2-7	TRBV5-1	TGCGCCAGCAAGGGTGTGTTGTACGAGCAGTACTTC	CASKGVLYEQYF
NA	TRBD1	TRBJ1-2	TRBV4-2	TGTGCCAGCAGCCAAGATACGACAGGGACGAACTATGGCTACACCTTC	CASSQDTTGTNYGYTF
NA	NA	TRBJ1-1	TRBV5-4	TGTGCCAGCAGCCGGAGTGACAGGTTGAACACTGAAGCTTTCTTT	CASSRSDRLNTEAFF
NA	TRBD2	TRBJ2-3	TRBV12-5	TGTGCTAGTGGTTTGGTATCCTCCTCCCTGGGACTAGCGGGAGGGAGGGATACGCAGTATTTT	CASGLVSSSLGLAGGRDTQYF
NA	TRBD2	TRBJ2-1	TRBV29-1	TGCAGCGTTGGACGACTAGCGGCAAGGGGGGATGAGCAGTTCTTC	CSVGRLAARGDEQFF
NA	TRBD2	TRBJ2-1	TRBV2	TGTGCCAGCAGTGGCGGGACTAGCGGGAGGGCCTTCAATGAGCAGTTCTTC	CASSGGTSGRAFNEQFF
NA	NA	TRBJ2-3	TRBV4-1	TGCGCCAGCAGCATGTGGGGACAAAATACGCAGTATTTT	CASSMWGQNTQYF
once	TRBD1	TRBJ2-1	TRBV6-5	TGTGCCAGCAGCCTTAACAGGGGGCAATTCAATGAGCAGTTCTTC	CASSLNRGQFNEQFF
once	TRBD2	TRBJ2-7	TRBV27	TGTGCCAGCAGCCGGGGGGGGAGCTCCTACGAGCAGTACTTC	CASSRGGSSYEQYF
NA	NA	TRBJ2-7	TRBV27	TGTGCCAGCAGTTTGTTGGGGGCTGCCTACGAGCAGTACTTC	CASSLLGAAYEQYF
NA	TRBD2	TRBJ2-7	TRBV6-8	TGTGCCAGCAGGTTGGGACTAGCGGGACCCGACCGGTACTTC	CASRLGLAGPDRYF
NA	NA	TRBJ1-4	TRBV10-2	TGCGCCAGCAGTGACAGAGGCTATAATGAAAAACTGTTTTTT	CASSDRGYNEKLFF
NA	TRBD2	TRBJ2-1	TRBV9	TGTGCCAGCAGCCTCGTGCTAGCGGGCGTCAATGAGCAGTTCTTC	CASSLVLAGVNEQFF
NA	TRBD2	TRBJ2-3	TRBV9	TGTGCCAGCAGCGCTTCTAGCGGGAGGTTAGATACGCAGTATTTT	CASSASSGRLDTQYF
NA	TRBD2	TRBJ2-7	TRBV7-9	TGTGCCAGCAGCCCCGCCTCCCCGGGACTAGGTACGTTGCAGTACTTC	CASSPASPGLGTLQYF
once	NA	TRBJ2-5	TRBV7-2	TGTGCCAGCAGCGCCGGGACTTCGTCAATCGTAATGGGAGAGACCCAGTACTTC	CASSAGTSSIVMGETQYF
few	NA	TRBJ1-1	TRBV5-1	TGCGCCAGCAGCTTGTTTGGACTGGAGAACACTGAAGCTTTCTTT	CASSLFGLENTEAFF
NA	TRBD1	TRBJ1-4	TRBV5-1	TGCGCCAGCAGTGGACAGGGGGCTACTAATGAAAAACTGTTTTTT	CASSGQGATNEKLFF
NA	TRBD1	TRBJ1-2	TRBV5-1	TGCGCCAGCGGACCTAGGACAGGGACTTCTGGTGGCTACACCTTC	CASGPRTGTSGGYTF
NA	NA	TRBJ1-2	TRBV6-5	TGTGCCAGCACTAACGGGGCCACAATCGGGTATGGCTACACCTTC	CASTNGATIGYGYTF
NA	TRBD2	TRBJ2-5	TRBV9	TGTGCCAGCAGCGGTGGGAGGGGGACTAGCGGACAAGAGACCCAGTACTTC	CASSGGRGTSGQETQYF
NA	NA	TRBJ1-5	TRBV5-1	TGCGCCAGCAGCTTGGACACCGATCAGCCCCAGCATTTT	CASSLDTDQPQHF
NA	NA	TRBJ1-2	TRBV6-6	TGTGCCAGCAGCCCCGAACAGGCCGGTGGCTACACCTTC	CASSPEQAGGYTF
NA	TRBD1	TRBJ1-2	TRBV28	TGTGCCACGGCGACAGGGGAAGGAGCCTATGGCTACACCTTC	CATATGEGAYGYTF
NA	TRBD2	TRBJ2-3	TRBV11-2	TGTGCCAGCAGCTTTAGCCTAGCGGGAGTCAACACAGATACGCAGTATTTT	CASSFSLAGVNTDTQYF
once	NA	TRBJ1-3	TRBV5-1	TGCGCCAGCAGCACCTCCGGGCCCTACTCTGGAAACACCATATATTTT	CASSTSGPYSGNTIYF
NA	NA	TRBJ2-7	TRBV5-5	TGTGCCAGCAGCTTGGACGGCATATCCTACGAGCAGTACTTC	CASSLDGISYEQYF
NA	TRBD2	TRBJ2-1	TRBV18	TGTGCCAGCTCACCATCCCGGGGGGGCTACAATGAGCAGTTCTTC	CASSPSRGGYNEQFF
NA	NA	TRBJ2-1	TRBV7-3	TGTGCCAGCAGCTCCGGGGGCACCCGCTCCTACAATGAGCAGTTCTTC	CASSSGGTRSYNEQFF
NA	TRBD2	TRBJ2-1	TRBV19	TGTGCCAGTACCGCCGGGACTAGCTCCTACAATGAGCAGTTCTTC	CASTAGTSSYNEQFF
NA	TRBD2	TRBJ2-1	TRBV29-1	TGCAGCGCCTGGACTAGCGGGAGGGGGGGCAATGAGCAGTTCTTC	CSAWTSGRGGNEQFF
NA	NA	TRBJ2-1	TRBV6-5	TGTGCCAGCAGTCTCTCGGGAGCGGCCTACAATGAGCAGTTCTTC	CASSLSGAAYNEQFF
NA	TRBD2	TRBJ2-1	TRBV5-1	TGCGCCAGCAGCCGGGGACTAGCGGGAAGCTCCTACAATGAGCAGTTCTTC	CASSRGLAGSSYNEQFF